What follows is one T cell receptor (beta chain) and its context. The antigen is undetermined. Version v3.0 of the immunoSEQ assay ran at survey level. Data came from immunoSEQ multiplex PCR; TCRdb stores just in-frame clones and leaves some out. Of about 19,000 clones detected, 86% appear once; the ten largest clones hold roughly a tenth. The data belong to a study of long-term antiretroviral therapy in people with HIV. CDR3 length: 14 amino acids. Germline CDR1 SGHNT, CDR2 YENEEA. Trimming removed 0 bases from V and 4 bases from J, with 8 bases in between. Whole-study results and caveats: The study collected no data on ART adherence, viral resistance or therapy changes. Clones with expansion before ART led the repertoire at all time points. An increase in diversity followed ART, yet levels stayed below transplant donor controls.

Sequences were derived from unsorted PBMCs, sampled 0.5 years after starting antiretroviral therapy. The TCR originated in a man aged 40-55 years with HIV. The V gene is TRBV11-3, the J gene TRBJ2-3, with D unclear. This chain's CDR3 is CASSLDQDPDTQYF. The DNA of the CDR3 is TGTGCCAGCAGCTTAGATCAGGATCCAGATACGCAGTATTTT. Combining the CDR3 with reference TRBV11-3 and TRBJ2-3 gives the whole variable domain EAGVVQSPRYKIIEKKQPVAFWCNPISGHNTLYWYLQNLGQGPELLIRYENEEAVDDSQLPKDRFSAERLKGVDSTLKIQPAELGDSAVYLCASSLDQDPDTQYFGPGTRLTVL.